This T cell receptor beta chain appears in the sequencing data of a study of T cells in Graves' hyperthyroidism and ophthalmopathy. This clonotype was counted at least ten times. Researchers took RNA transcripts and amplified the TCR beta CDR3 regions from them. First-round RT-PCR of the TCR CDR3 relied on the HTBI primer set. MiXCR, run by TCRdb on the multiplex PCR reads, gives a single entry per CDR3 protein. Among fewer than 900,000 distinct CDR3 sequences, about 17% were seen once, and the ten largest hold approximately 8%. Unmatched junction bases numbered 14, after V lost 4 bases and J lost 5 bases. CDR3 length: 17 residues. Germline V lookup: CDR1 MDHEN, CDR2 SYDVKM.

The chain joins TRBV28 to TRBJ1-3, with 7 bases aligning to TRBD1. The TCR was taken from a young man with Graves' hyperthyroidism. Sequencing used blood. Here the CDR3 reads CASSSGTDPAARNTIYF. Here the CDR3 DNA reads TGTGCCAGCAGTTCCGGGACAGATCCTGCCGCCAGAAACACCATATATTTT.